Listed below are T cell receptor beta chains from one sample, sequenced in a study of blood T cell repertoires in COVID-19. TCRdb keeps only in-frame clones here, not all; method: immunoSEQ multiplex PCR. Of about 200,000 clones detected, 86% appear once; the ten largest clones hold about 4%. Sample: PBMCs or T cells enriched from blood (not recorded which). All receptors derive from a woman aged 30 to 39 who had been exposed to COVID-19. The CDR3 runs from the conserved cysteine through the conserved F or W. The order of the fields is CDR3 protein, CDR3 DNA, clone size, V gene, J gene, CDR3 length, D gene. A D gene is named only where the DNA matches it firmly. Clone size appears in some rows only: once, few, many, or a class for an expanded clone.

CDR3 protein: CASRKEGADSNSPLHF
CDR3 DNA: TGTGCCAGCAGAAAAGAGGGGGCGGACAGTAATTCACCCCTCCACTTT
clone size: once
V gene: TRBV4-2
J gene: TRBJ1-6
CDR3 length: 16
D gene: TRBD1

CDR3 protein: CASSSVSRGNQPQHF
CDR3 DNA: TGTGCCAGCTCATCCGTGAGCAGGGGTAATCAGCCCCAGCATTTT
clone size: .
V gene: TRBV19
J gene: TRBJ1-5
CDR3 length: 15
D gene: .

CDR3 protein: CASSPPHRGRGDEQFF
CDR3 DNA: TGTGCCAGCAGCCCTCCCCACAGGGGGCGAGGTGATGAGCAGTTCTTC
clone size: .
V gene: TRBV6-2/TRBV6-3
J gene: TRBJ2-1
CDR3 length: 16
D gene: TRBD1

CDR3 protein: CASRPSARETQYF
CDR3 DNA: TGTGCCAGCAGGCCCTCAGCGCGCGAGACCCAGTACTTC
clone size: .
V gene: TRBV7-2
J gene: TRBJ2-5
CDR3 length: 13
D gene: .

CDR3 protein: CATSRVGVPDTQYF
CDR3 DNA: TGTGCCACCAGCAGAGTAGGGGTGCCAGATACGCAGTATTTT
clone size: .
V gene: TRBV15
J gene: TRBJ2-3
CDR3 length: 14
D gene: .

CDR3 protein: CASSEGQGTYEQYF
CDR3 DNA: TGTGCCAGCAGTGAAGGACAGGGCACCTACGAGCAGTACTTC
clone size: .
V gene: TRBV6-1
J gene: TRBJ2-7
CDR3 length: 14
D gene: TRBD1

CDR3 protein: CASSFKGSPLHF
CDR3 DNA: TGTGCCAGCAGTTTTAAGGGGTCACCCCTCCACTTT
clone size: .
V gene: TRBV12-3/TRBV12-4
J gene: TRBJ1-6
CDR3 length: 12
D gene: .

CDR3 protein: CASSYRGTGELFF
CDR3 DNA: TGTGCCAGCAGCTACCGAGGGACCGGGGAGCTGTTTTTT
clone size: .
V gene: TRBV9
J gene: TRBJ2-2
CDR3 length: 13
D gene: .

CDR3 protein: CASRRDRGTRNSPLHF
CDR3 DNA: TGTGCCAGCAGACGCGACAGGGGGACTAGGAATTCACCCCTCCACTTT
clone size: .
V gene: TRBV7-2
J gene: TRBJ1-6
CDR3 length: 16
D gene: TRBD1

CDR3 protein: CASSVVKGTKNYSNQPQHF
CDR3 DNA: TGTGCCAGCAGCGTAGTTAAAGGCACGAAAAACTATAGCAATCAGCCCCAGCATTTT
clone size: .
V gene: TRBV9
J gene: TRBJ1-5
CDR3 length: 19
D gene: .

CDR3 protein: CASSAQGTNGYTF
CDR3 DNA: TGTGCCAGCAGCGCCCAGGGTACGAATGGCTACACCTTC
clone size: .
V gene: TRBV9
J gene: TRBJ1-2
CDR3 length: 13
D gene: .

CDR3 protein: CASRVGLAGTTDTQYF
CDR3 DNA: TGTGCCAGCAGAGTGGGACTAGCGGGGACCACAGATACGCAGTATTTT
clone size: .
V gene: TRBV2
J gene: TRBJ2-3
CDR3 length: 16
D gene: TRBD2

CDR3 protein: CASRQGVFINTGELFF
CDR3 DNA: TGTGCCAGCAGGCAGGGGGTCTTCATAAACACCGGGGAGCTGTTTTTT
clone size: .
V gene: TRBV7-9
J gene: TRBJ2-2
CDR3 length: 16
D gene: TRBD1

CDR3 protein: CASSLGTSLNTEAFF
CDR3 DNA: TGCGCCAGCAGCTTGGGAACAAGTTTGAACACTGAAGCTTTCTTT
clone size: .
V gene: TRBV5-1
J gene: TRBJ1-1
CDR3 length: 15
D gene: .

CDR3 protein: CATGIGGPSNYGYTF
CDR3 DNA: TGCGCCACAGGCATAGGGGGCCCATCTAACTATGGCTACACCTTC
clone size: .
V gene: TRBV5-1
J gene: TRBJ1-2
CDR3 length: 15
D gene: TRBD1

CDR3 protein: CASSSPQGVWTEAFF
CDR3 DNA: TGTGCCAGTAGTTCACCACAGGGAGTTTGGACTGAAGCTTTCTTT
clone size: few
V gene: TRBV19
J gene: TRBJ1-1
CDR3 length: 15
D gene: .

CDR3 protein: CASSFGQGAFGDTQYF
CDR3 DNA: TGTGCCAGCAGTTTTGGTCAGGGGGCCTTCGGAGATACGCAGTATTTT
clone size: once
V gene: TRBV28
J gene: TRBJ2-3
CDR3 length: 16
D gene: TRBD1

CDR3 protein: CASSPGQGWRKAFF
CDR3 DNA: TGTGCCAGCAGTCCAGGACAGGGATGGAGAAAAGCTTTCTTT
clone size: .
V gene: TRBV14
J gene: TRBJ1-1
CDR3 length: 14
D gene: TRBD1

CDR3 protein: CASSKYKRQGQETQYF
CDR3 DNA: TGTGCCAGCAGCAAATACAAACGACAGGGACAAGAGACCCAGTACTTC
clone size: .
V gene: TRBV21-1
J gene: TRBJ2-5
CDR3 length: 16
D gene: .

CDR3 protein: CASESGQTNTEAFF
CDR3 DNA: TGTGCCAGCGAGAGCGGACAGACGAACACTGAAGCTTTCTTT
clone size: .
V gene: TRBV6-5
J gene: TRBJ1-1
CDR3 length: 14
D gene: .

CDR3 protein: CASSQDFRGTDTQYF
CDR3 DNA: TGTGCCAGCAGCCAAGATTTTCGGGGGACAGATACGCAGTATTTT
clone size: once
V gene: TRBV3-1/TRBV3-2
J gene: TRBJ2-3
CDR3 length: 15
D gene: .

CDR3 protein: CASSSTGVINQPQHF
CDR3 DNA: TGTGCCAGCAGCTCCACGGGGGTGATCAATCAGCCCCAGCATTTT
clone size: .
V gene: TRBV7-2
J gene: TRBJ1-5
CDR3 length: 15
D gene: .

CDR3 protein: CASSFLGGPNQPQHF
CDR3 DNA: TGTGCCAGCAGCTTTTTAGGAGGGCCCAATCAGCCCCAGCATTTT
clone size: .
V gene: TRBV7-8
J gene: TRBJ1-5
CDR3 length: 15
D gene: .

CDR3 protein: CASRTSGTGTDTQYF
CDR3 DNA: TGTGCCAGCAGGACGTCCGGGACAGGCACAGATACGCAGTATTTT
clone size: .
V gene: TRBV6-5
J gene: TRBJ2-3
CDR3 length: 15
D gene: TRBD1

CDR3 protein: CASSSRQGDQPQHF
CDR3 DNA: TGTGCCAGCAGCTCCCGACAGGGGGATCAGCCCCAGCATTTT
clone size: .
V gene: TRBV7-9
J gene: TRBJ1-5
CDR3 length: 14
D gene: TRBD1

CDR3 protein: CASSQDGRSEGEQYF
CDR3 DNA: TGTGCCAGCAGCCAAGATGGCAGGTCCGAGGGCGAGCAGTACTTC
clone size: .
V gene: TRBV3-1/TRBV3-2
J gene: TRBJ2-7
CDR3 length: 15
D gene: .

CDR3 protein: CASSLRGGTEAFF
CDR3 DNA: TGTGCCAGCAGCCTTCGGGGGGGTACTGAAGCTTTCTTT
clone size: few
V gene: TRBV11-1
J gene: TRBJ1-1
CDR3 length: 13
D gene: .

CDR3 protein: CASSPESSYNEQFF
CDR3 DNA: TGCGCCAGCAGTCCGGAGAGCTCCTACAATGAGCAGTTCTTC
clone size: .
V gene: TRBV10-1
J gene: TRBJ2-1
CDR3 length: 14
D gene: .

CDR3 protein: CASSLVAGPTDTQYF
CDR3 DNA: TGTGCCAGCAGCCTTGTAGCGGGGCCCACAGATACGCAGTATTTT
clone size: .
V gene: TRBV5-5
J gene: TRBJ2-3
CDR3 length: 15
D gene: TRBD2

CDR3 protein: CSVNGQHQESGNTIYF
CDR3 DNA: TGCAGCGTAAACGGACAACATCAGGAATCTGGAAACACCATATATTTT
clone size: .
V gene: TRBV29-1
J gene: TRBJ1-3
CDR3 length: 16
D gene: .

CDR3 protein: CASSLRGANTGELFF
CDR3 DNA: TGTGCCAGCAGCCTCCGGGGGGCGAACACCGGGGAGCTGTTTTTT
clone size: .
V gene: TRBV11-3
J gene: TRBJ2-2
CDR3 length: 15
D gene: TRBD2

CDR3 protein: CASSFDRVSSSPLHF
CDR3 DNA: TGTGCCAGCAGTTTCGACAGGGTATCTAGTTCACCCCTCCACTTT
clone size: .
V gene: TRBV28
J gene: TRBJ1-6
CDR3 length: 15
D gene: TRBD1

CDR3 protein: CATSDPNEGGYTF
CDR3 DNA: TGTGCCACCAGTGACCCCAACGAGGGCGGCTACACCTTC
clone size: few
V gene: TRBV24-1
J gene: TRBJ1-2
CDR3 length: 13
D gene: .

CDR3 protein: CASSDPGTGYTEAFF
CDR3 DNA: TGTGCCAGCAGTGACCCCGGGACAGGGTATACTGAAGCTTTCTTT
clone size: .
V gene: TRBV2
J gene: TRBJ1-1
CDR3 length: 15
D gene: TRBD1

CDR3 protein: CSVVVVSRRRGNTIYF
CDR3 DNA: TGCAGCGTTGTCGTTGTGTCGCGGCGACGAGGAAACACCATATATTTT
clone size: .
V gene: TRBV29-1
J gene: TRBJ1-3
CDR3 length: 16
D gene: .

CDR3 protein: CASSTTTILGYTF
CDR3 DNA: TGTGCCAGCAGTACCACTACGATTCTGGGCTACACCTTC
clone size: .
V gene: TRBV12-3/TRBV12-4
J gene: TRBJ1-2
CDR3 length: 13
D gene: .

CDR3 protein: CASSLPGGLGSGNTIYF
CDR3 DNA: TGCGCCAGCAGCTTACCGGGGGGGTTAGGCTCTGGAAACACCATATATTTT
clone size: .
V gene: TRBV5-1
J gene: TRBJ1-3
CDR3 length: 17
D gene: .

CDR3 protein: CASSGGEGRGDTEAFF
CDR3 DNA: TGTGCCAGCAGCGGAGGGGAGGGTCGGGGGGACACTGAAGCTTTCTTT
clone size: .
V gene: TRBV7-2
J gene: TRBJ1-1
CDR3 length: 16
D gene: .

CDR3 protein: CASSVGATGYEQFF
CDR3 DNA: TGTGCCAGCAGCGTAGGAGCAACCGGGTATGAGCAGTTCTTC
clone size: .
V gene: TRBV9
J gene: TRBJ2-1
CDR3 length: 14
D gene: .

CDR3 protein: CASSRGGHRSSYEQYF
CDR3 DNA: TGTGCCAGTAGTAGAGGGGGACACCGTTCCTCCTACGAGCAGTACTTC
clone size: .
V gene: TRBV19
J gene: TRBJ2-7
CDR3 length: 16
D gene: .

CDR3 protein: CASSFQITDTQYF
CDR3 DNA: TGTGCCAGCAGTTTCCAGATCACAGATACGCAGTATTTT
clone size: .
V gene: TRBV12-3/TRBV12-4
J gene: TRBJ2-3
CDR3 length: 13
D gene: .

CDR3 protein: CASSVDRGARLFF
CDR3 DNA: TGTGCCAGTAGTGTCGACAGGGGGGCTAGACTGTTTTTT
clone size: .
V gene: TRBV19
J gene: TRBJ1-4
CDR3 length: 13
D gene: TRBD1

CDR3 protein: CATSVPGGQGVHGYTF
CDR3 DNA: TGTGCCACCAGTGTCCCCGGGGGACAGGGGGTTCATGGCTACACCTTC
clone size: .
V gene: TRBV24-1
J gene: TRBJ1-2
CDR3 length: 16
D gene: TRBD1

CDR3 protein: CATGKKGENQPQHF
CDR3 DNA: TGTGCCACCGGGAAAAAGGGGGAGAATCAGCCCCAGCATTTT
clone size: .
V gene: TRBV24-1
J gene: TRBJ1-5
CDR3 length: 14
D gene: .

CDR3 protein: CASSLPLRTGNNSPLHF
CDR3 DNA: TGCGCCAGCAGCCTACCACTCAGGACAGGGAATAATTCACCCCTCCACTTT
clone size: .
V gene: TRBV4-1
J gene: TRBJ1-6
CDR3 length: 17
D gene: TRBD1

CDR3 protein: CATSNSGQGTFNYGYTF
CDR3 DNA: TGTGCCACCAGCAACTCCGGACAGGGGACATTTAACTATGGCTACACCTTC
clone size: once
V gene: TRBV15
J gene: TRBJ1-2
CDR3 length: 17
D gene: TRBD1

CDR3 protein: CASSQSEGEGGSPLHF
CDR3 DNA: TGCGCCAGCAGCCAGTCCGAGGGCGAAGGTGGTTCACCCCTCCACTTT
clone size: .
V gene: TRBV4-1
J gene: TRBJ1-6
CDR3 length: 16
D gene: .

CDR3 protein: CASSQYSGGTNEQFF
CDR3 DNA: TGTGCCAGCAGCCAGTATAGCGGGGGGACAAATGAGCAGTTCTTC
clone size: once
V gene: TRBV14
J gene: TRBJ2-1
CDR3 length: 15
D gene: TRBD2

CDR3 protein: CASSPGTPTLNYGYTF
CDR3 DNA: TGCGCCAGCAGCCCCGGGACACCTACCTTAAACTATGGCTACACCTTC
clone size: .
V gene: TRBV5-1
J gene: TRBJ1-2
CDR3 length: 16
D gene: .

CDR3 protein: CASSRLNAGTGELFF
CDR3 DNA: TGTGCCAGCTCACGACTAAACGCGGGCACCGGGGAGCTGTTTTTT
clone size: .
V gene: TRBV18
J gene: TRBJ2-2
CDR3 length: 15
D gene: .

CDR3 protein: CASSQRTEIYGYTF
CDR3 DNA: TGTGCCAGCAGCCAAAGGACAGAGATCTATGGCTACACCTTC
clone size: .
V gene: TRBV3-1/TRBV3-2
J gene: TRBJ1-2
CDR3 length: 14
D gene: .

CDR3 protein: CASSQGVVEKLFF
CDR3 DNA: TGTGCCAGCAGCCAGGGGGTCGTGGAAAAACTGTTTTTT
clone size: .
V gene: TRBV5-4
J gene: TRBJ1-4
CDR3 length: 13
D gene: TRBD1

CDR3 protein: CASSLWREETQYF
CDR3 DNA: TGTGCCAGCAGCTTGTGGAGGGAAGAGACCCAGTACTTC
clone size: .
V gene: TRBV5-4
J gene: TRBJ2-5
CDR3 length: 13
D gene: .

CDR3 protein: CASSGPGGNQPQHF
CDR3 DNA: TGTGCCAGCAGTGGTCCAGGGGGCAACCAGCCCCAGCATTTT
clone size: few
V gene: TRBV25-1
J gene: TRBJ1-5
CDR3 length: 14
D gene: TRBD1

CDR3 protein: CASSGETSGDGNEQFF
CDR3 DNA: TGTGCCAGTAGTGGGGAGACTAGCGGGGATGGCAATGAGCAGTTCTTC
clone size: .
V gene: TRBV19
J gene: TRBJ2-1
CDR3 length: 16
D gene: TRBD2

CDR3 protein: CASSLRAGLPTGANVLTF
CDR3 DNA: TGTGCCAGCAGTTTGCGTGCAGGACTGCCTACTGGGGCCAACGTCCTGACTTTC
clone size: .
V gene: TRBV27
J gene: TRBJ2-6
CDR3 length: 18
D gene: .

CDR3 protein: CASSKTSTGDKPQHF
CDR3 DNA: TGTGCCAGCAGCAAAACTTCGACAGGGGACAAGCCCCAGCATTTT
clone size: .
V gene: TRBV21-1
J gene: TRBJ1-5
CDR3 length: 15
D gene: .

CDR3 protein: CASSEGRTSGYTF
CDR3 DNA: TGTGCCAGCAGTGAGGGGCGGACAAGTGGCTACACCTTC
clone size: .
V gene: TRBV6-1
J gene: TRBJ1-2
CDR3 length: 13
D gene: .

CDR3 protein: CAWRQGAMSNEKLFF
CDR3 DNA: TGTGCCTGGAGACAGGGGGCCATGAGTAATGAAAAACTGTTTTTT
clone size: .
V gene: TRBV30
J gene: TRBJ1-4
CDR3 length: 15
D gene: TRBD1